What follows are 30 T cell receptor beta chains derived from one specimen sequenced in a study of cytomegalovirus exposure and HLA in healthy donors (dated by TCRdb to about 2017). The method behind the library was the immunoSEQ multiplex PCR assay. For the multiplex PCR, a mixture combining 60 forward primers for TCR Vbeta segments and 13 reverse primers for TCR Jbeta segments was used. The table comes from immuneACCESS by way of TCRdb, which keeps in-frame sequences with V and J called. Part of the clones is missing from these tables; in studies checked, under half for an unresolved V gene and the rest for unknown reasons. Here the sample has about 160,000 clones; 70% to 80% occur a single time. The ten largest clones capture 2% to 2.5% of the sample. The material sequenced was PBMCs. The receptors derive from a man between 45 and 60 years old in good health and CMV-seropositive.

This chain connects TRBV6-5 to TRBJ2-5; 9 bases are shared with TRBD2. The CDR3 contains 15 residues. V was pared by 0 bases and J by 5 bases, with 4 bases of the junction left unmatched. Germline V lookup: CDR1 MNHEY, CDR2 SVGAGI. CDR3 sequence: CASSYSAGGLETQYF. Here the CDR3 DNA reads TGTGCCAGCAGTTACTCTGCGGGGGGGTTGGAGACCCAGTACTTC.

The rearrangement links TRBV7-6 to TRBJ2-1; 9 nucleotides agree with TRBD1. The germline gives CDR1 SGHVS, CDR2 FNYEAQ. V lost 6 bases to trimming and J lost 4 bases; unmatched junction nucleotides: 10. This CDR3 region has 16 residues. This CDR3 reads CASRAFTGQGYNEQFF. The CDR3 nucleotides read TGTGCCAGCAGGGCATTTACGGGACAGGGATACAATGAGCAGTTCTTC. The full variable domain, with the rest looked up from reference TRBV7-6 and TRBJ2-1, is GAGVSQSPRYKVTKRGQDVALRCDPISGHVSLYWYRQALGQGPEFLTYFNYEAQQDKSGLPNDRFSAERPEGSISTLTIQRTEQRDSAMYRCASRAFTGQGYNEQFFGPGTRLTVL.

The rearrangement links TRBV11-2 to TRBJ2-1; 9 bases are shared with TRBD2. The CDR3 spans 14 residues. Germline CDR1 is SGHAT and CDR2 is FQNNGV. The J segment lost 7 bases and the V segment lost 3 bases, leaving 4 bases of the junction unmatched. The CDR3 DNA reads TGTGCCAGCAGCTTGAGCGGGGGGATGAATGAGCAGTTCTTC. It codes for CASSLSGGMNEQFF.

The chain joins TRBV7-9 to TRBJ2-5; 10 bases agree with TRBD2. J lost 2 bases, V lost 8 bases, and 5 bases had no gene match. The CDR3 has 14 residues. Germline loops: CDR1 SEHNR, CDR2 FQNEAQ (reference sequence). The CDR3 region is CASVWTSGQETQYF. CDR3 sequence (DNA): TGTGCCAGCGTTTGGACTAGCGGTCAAGAGACCCAGTACTTC.

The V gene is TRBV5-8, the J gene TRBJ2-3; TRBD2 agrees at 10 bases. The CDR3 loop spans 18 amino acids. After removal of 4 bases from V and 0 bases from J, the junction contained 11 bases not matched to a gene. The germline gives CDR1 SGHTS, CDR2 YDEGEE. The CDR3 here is CASSPLAGDLKSTDTQYF. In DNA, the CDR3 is TGTGCCAGCAGCCCTCTAGCGGGGGACCTTAAAAGCACAGATACGCAGTATTTT.

The CDR3 loop reads CASSFNEVYGYTF. CDR3 in DNA: TGTGCCAGCAGCTTTAATGAGGTCTATGGCTACACCTTC. The genes are TRBV7-9 and TRBJ1-2, with D uncertain. The V end was cut by 3 bases, the J end by 4 bases, with 9 bases between. The CDR3 extends over 13 amino acids. The germline CDR1 and CDR2 sequences are SEHNR and FQNEAQ (reference sequence).

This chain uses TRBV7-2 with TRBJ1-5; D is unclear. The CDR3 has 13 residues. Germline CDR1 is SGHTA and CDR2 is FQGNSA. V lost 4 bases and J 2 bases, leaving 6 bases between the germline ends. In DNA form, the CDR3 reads TGTGCCAGCAGCTCTAAAGGCAATCAGCCCCAGCATTTT. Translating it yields CASSSKGNQPQHF.

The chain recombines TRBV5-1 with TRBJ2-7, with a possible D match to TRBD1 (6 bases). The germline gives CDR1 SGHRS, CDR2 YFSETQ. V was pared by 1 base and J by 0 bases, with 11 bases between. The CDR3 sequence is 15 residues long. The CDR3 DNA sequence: TGCGCCAGCAGCTTGACGACAGGCGACTCCTACGAGCAGTACTTC. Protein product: CASSLTTGDSYEQYF. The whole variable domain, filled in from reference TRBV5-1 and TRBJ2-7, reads KAGVTQTPRYLIKTRGQQVTLSCSPISGHRSVSWYQQTPGQGLQFLFEYFSETQRNKGNFPGRFSGRQFSNSRSEMNVSTLELGDSALYLCASSLTTGDSYEQYFGPGTRLTVT.

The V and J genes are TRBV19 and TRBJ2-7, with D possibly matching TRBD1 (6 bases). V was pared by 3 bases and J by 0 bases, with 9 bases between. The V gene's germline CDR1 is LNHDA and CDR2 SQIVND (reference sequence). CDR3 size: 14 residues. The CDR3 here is CASSIGTSSYEQYF. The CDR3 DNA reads TGTGCCAGTAGTATCGGGACATCCTCCTACGAGCAGTACTTC.

CDR3 DNA sequence: TGTGCCAGCAGTTACTCGATCCACCCGTACGAGCAGTACTTC. Protein product: CASSYSIHPYEQYF. The chain uses TRBV6-5 and TRBJ2-5; no definite D call. The J call may be mistaken, given a closer DNA end match to TRBJ2-7. Looked up from germline, CDR1 is MNHEY and CDR2 is SVGAGI. This CDR3 comprises 14 residues.

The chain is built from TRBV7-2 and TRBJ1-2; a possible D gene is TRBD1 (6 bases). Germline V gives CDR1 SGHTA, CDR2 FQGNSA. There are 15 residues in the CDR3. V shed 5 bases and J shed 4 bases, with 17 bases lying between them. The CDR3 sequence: CASSPIYVGAYGYTF. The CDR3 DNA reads TGTGCCAGCAGCCCCATCTATGTGGGGGCCTATGGCTACACCTTC.

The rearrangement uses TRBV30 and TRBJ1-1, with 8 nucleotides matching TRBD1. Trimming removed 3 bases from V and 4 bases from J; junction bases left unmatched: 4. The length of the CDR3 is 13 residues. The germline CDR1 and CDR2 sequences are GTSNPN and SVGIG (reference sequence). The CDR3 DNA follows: TGTGCCTGGAGAGCCACAGGGGGCACTGAAGCTTTCTTT. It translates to CAWRATGGTEAFF.

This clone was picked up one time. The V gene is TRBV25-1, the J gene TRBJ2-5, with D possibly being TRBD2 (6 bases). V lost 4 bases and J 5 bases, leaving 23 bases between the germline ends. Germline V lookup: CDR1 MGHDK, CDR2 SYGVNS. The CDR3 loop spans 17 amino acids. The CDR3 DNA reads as TGTGCCAGCAGTGTAAGCTCGGGAAGGACTATCCGGGAGACCCAGTACTTC. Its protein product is CASSVSSGRTIRETQYF.

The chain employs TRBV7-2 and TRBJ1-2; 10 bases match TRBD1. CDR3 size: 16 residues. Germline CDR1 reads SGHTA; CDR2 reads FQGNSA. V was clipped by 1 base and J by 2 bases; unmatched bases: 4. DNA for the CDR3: TGTGCCAGCAGCTTAGGGCCGGGACAGGGGAACTATGGCTACACCTTC. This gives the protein CASSLGPGQGNYGYTF. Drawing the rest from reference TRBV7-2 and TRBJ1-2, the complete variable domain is GAGVSQSPSNKVTEKGKDVELRCDPISGHTALYWYRQSLGQGLEFLIYFQGNSAPDKSGLPSDRFSAERTGGSVSTLTIQRTQQEDSAVYLCASSLGPGQGNYGYTFGSGTRLTVV.

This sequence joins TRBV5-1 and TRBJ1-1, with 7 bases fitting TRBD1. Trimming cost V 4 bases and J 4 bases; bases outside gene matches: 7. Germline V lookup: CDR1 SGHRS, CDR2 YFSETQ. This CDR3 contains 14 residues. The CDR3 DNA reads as TGCGCCAGCAGCGGAGCCGACAGGGCCACTGAAGCTTTCTTT. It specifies CASSGADRATEAFF.

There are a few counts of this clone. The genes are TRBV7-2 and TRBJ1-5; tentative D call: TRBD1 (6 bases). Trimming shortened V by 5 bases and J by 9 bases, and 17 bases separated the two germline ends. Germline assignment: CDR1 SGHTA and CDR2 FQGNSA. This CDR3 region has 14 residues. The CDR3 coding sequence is TGTGCCAGCAGCCCCCTGGGGGCCCAGGGGCCCCAGCATTTT. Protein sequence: CASSPLGAQGPQHF.

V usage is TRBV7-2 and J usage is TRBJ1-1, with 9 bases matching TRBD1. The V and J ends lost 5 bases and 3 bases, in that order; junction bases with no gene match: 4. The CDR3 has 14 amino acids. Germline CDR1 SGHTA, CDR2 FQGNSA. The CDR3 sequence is CASSTRTGDTEAFF. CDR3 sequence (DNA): TGTGCCAGCAGCACCCGGACAGGGGACACTGAAGCTTTCTTT. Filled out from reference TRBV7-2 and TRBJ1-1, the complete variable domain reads GAGVSQSPSNKVTEKGKDVELRCDPISGHTALYWYRQSLGQGLEFLIYFQGNSAPDKSGLPSDRFSAERTGGSVSTLTIQRTQQEDSAVYLCASSTRTGDTEAFFGQGTRLTVV.

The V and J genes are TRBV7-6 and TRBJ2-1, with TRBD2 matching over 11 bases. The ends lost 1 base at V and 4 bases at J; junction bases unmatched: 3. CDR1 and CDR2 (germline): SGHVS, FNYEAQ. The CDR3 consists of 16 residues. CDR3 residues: CASSLGGTSGYNEQFF. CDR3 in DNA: TGTGCCAGCAGCTTAGGAGGGACTAGCGGTTACAATGAGCAGTTCTTC.

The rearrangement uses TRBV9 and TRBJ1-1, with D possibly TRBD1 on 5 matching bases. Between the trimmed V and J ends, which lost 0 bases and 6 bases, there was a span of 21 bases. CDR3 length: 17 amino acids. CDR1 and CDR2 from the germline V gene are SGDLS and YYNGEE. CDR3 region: CASSVAPRATVAPEAFF. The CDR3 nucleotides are TGTGCCAGCAGCGTAGCTCCCAGGGCTACCGTTGCGCCTGAAGCTTTCTTT.

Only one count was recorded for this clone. The DNA of the CDR3 is TGTGCCAGTAGCACTAGCGGGGGGACGTACAATGAGCAGTTCTTC. This encodes CASSTSGGTYNEQFF. This sequence joins TRBV19 and TRBJ2-1; 12 bases are shared with TRBD2. Germline values: CDR1 LNHDA, CDR2 SQIVND (reference sequence). The CDR3 consists of 15 residues. Trimming removed 6 bases from V and 4 bases from J; junction bases left unmatched: 4.

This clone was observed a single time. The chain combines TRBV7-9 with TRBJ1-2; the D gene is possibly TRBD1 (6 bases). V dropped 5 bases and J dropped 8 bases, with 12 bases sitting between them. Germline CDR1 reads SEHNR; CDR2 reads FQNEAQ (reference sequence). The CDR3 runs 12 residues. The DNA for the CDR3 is TGTGCCAGCAGCGCCAGACAGGCCGGCTACACCTTC. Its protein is CASSARQAGYTF.

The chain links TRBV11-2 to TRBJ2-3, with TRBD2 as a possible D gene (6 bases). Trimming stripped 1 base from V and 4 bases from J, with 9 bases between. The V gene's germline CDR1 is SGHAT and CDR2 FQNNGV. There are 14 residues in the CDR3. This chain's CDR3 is CASSLVGGADTQYF. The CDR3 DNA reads TGTGCCAGCAGCTTAGTGGGGGGTGCAGATACGCAGTATTTT.

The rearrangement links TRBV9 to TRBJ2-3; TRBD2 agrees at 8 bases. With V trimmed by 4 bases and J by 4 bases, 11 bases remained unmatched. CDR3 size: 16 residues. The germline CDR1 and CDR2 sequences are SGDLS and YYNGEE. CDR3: CASSPRTSRFPDTQYF. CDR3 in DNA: TGTGCCAGCAGCCCCCGGACTAGCAGGTTCCCAGATACGCAGTATTTT. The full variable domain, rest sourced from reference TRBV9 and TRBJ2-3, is DSGVTQTPKHLITATGQRVTLRCSPRSGDLSVYWYQQSLDQGLQFLIQYYNGEERAKGNILERFSAQQFPDLHSELNLSSLELGDSALYFCASSPRTSRFPDTQYFGPGTRLTVL.

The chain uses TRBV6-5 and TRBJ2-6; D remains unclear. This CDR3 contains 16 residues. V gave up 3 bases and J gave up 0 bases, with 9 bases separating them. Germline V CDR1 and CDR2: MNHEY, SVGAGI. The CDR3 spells CASSYSGSSGANVLTF. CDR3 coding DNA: TGTGCCAGCAGTTATTCAGGAAGCTCTGGGGCCAACGTCCTGACTTTC.

CDR3 sequence: CASSQDLWSGAADTQYF. CDR3 bases: TGCGCCAGCAGCCAAGATCTGTGGAGCGGGGCCGCAGATACGCAGTATTTT. The chain joins TRBV4-3 to TRBJ2-3, with 7 bases lining up with TRBD2. Germline V gene sequence: CDR1 LGHNA, CDR2 YSLEER. The CDR3 consists of 17 residues. Losses at the gene ends were 0 bases for V and 4 bases for J; bases not matched to a gene: 10.

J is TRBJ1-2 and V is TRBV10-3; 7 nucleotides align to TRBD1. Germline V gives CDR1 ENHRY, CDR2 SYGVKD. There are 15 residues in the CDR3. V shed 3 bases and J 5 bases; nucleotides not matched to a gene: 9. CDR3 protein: CAISDGLRDRYGYTF. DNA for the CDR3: TGTGCCATCAGTGACGGCCTCCGGGACAGATATGGCTACACCTTC.

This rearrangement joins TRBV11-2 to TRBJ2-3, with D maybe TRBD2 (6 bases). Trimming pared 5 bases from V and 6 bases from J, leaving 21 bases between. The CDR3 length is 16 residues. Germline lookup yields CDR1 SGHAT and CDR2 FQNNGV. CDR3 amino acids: CASSLGGSGLHDTQYF. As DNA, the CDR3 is TGTGCCAGCAGCCTTGGGGGGAGCGGCTTACATGATACGCAGTATTTT.

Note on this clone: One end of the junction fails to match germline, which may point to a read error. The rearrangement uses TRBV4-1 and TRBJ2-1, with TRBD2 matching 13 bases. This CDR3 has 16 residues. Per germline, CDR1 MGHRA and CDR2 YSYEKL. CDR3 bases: TGCGCCAGCAGTCCTTGGACTAGCGGGGGTTACAATGAGCAGCTCTTC. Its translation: CASSPWTSGGYNEQLF.

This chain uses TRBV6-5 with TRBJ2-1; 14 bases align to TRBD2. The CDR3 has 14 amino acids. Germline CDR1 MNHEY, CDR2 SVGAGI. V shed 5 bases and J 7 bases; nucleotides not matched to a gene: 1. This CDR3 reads CASSRTSGGNEQFF. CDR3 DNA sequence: TGTGCCAGCAGTAGGACTAGCGGGGGGAATGAGCAGTTCTTC.

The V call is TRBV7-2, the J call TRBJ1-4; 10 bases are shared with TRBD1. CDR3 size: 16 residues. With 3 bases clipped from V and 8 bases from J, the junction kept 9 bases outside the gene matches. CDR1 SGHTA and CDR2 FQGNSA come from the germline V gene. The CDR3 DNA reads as TGTGCCAGCAGCTTCCGGGGAAGGACAGGGGGGGAAAAACTGTTTTTT. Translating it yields CASSFRGRTGGEKLFF.